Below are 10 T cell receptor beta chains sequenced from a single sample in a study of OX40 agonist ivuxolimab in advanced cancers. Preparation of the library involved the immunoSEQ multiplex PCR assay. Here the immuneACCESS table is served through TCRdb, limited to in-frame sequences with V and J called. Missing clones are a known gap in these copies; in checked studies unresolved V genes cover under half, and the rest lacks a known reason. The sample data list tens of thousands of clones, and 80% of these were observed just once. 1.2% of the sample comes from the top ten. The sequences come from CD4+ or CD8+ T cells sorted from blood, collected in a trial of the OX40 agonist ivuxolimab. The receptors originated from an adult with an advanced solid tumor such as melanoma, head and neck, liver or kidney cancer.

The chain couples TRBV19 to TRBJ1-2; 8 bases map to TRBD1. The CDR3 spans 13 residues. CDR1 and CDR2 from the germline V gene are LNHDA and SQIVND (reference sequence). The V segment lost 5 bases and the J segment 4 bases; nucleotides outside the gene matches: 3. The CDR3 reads CASSRTGLYGYTF. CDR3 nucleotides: TGTGCCAGTAGTCGGACAGGGCTCTATGGCTACACCTTC. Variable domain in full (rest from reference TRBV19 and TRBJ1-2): DGGITQSPKYLFRKEGQNVTLSCEQNLNHDAMYWYRQDPGQGLRLIYYSQIVNDFQKGDIAEGYSVSREKKESFPLTVTSAQKNPTAFYLCASSRTGLYGYTFGSGTRLTVV.

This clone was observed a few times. The CDR3 coding sequence is TGTGCCAGCAGCGAGGGGACAGGGAATGGCTACACCTTC. Its translation: CASSEGTGNGYTF. This chain connects TRBV9 to TRBJ1-2; 9 bases match TRBD1. Germline V gene sequence: CDR1 SGDLS, CDR2 YYNGEE. With V trimmed by 3 bases and J by 6 bases, 3 bases remained unmatched. The CDR3 has 13 residues.

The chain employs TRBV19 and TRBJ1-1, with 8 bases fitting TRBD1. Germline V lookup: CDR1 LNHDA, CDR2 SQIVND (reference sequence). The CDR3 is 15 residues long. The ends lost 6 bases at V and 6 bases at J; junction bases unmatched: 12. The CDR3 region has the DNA TGTGCCAGTAGATCGACAGGGGCGCGGGTGGCTGAAGCTTTCTTT. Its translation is CASRSTGARVAEAFF.

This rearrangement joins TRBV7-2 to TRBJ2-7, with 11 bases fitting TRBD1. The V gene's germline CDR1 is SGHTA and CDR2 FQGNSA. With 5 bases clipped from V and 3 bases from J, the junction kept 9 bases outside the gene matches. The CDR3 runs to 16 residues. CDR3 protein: CASSPAGGQGVYEQYF. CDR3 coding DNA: TGTGCCAGCAGCCCCGCCGGGGGACAGGGGGTCTACGAGCAGTACTTC.

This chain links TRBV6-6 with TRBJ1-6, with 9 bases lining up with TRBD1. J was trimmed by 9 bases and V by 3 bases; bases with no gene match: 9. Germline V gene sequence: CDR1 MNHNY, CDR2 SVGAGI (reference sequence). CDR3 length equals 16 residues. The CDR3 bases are TGTGCCAGCAGTTATGTCGGGACAGGGCGCGGTTCACCCCTCCACTTT. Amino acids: CASSYVGTGRGSPLHF.

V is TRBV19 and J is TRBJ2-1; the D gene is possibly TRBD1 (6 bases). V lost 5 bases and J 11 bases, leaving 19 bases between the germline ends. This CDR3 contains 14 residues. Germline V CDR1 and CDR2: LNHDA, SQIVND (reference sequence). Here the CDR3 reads CASSSRDIVKKQFF. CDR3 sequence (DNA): TGTGCCAGTAGTTCCCGGGACATAGTTAAGAAGCAGTTCTTC.

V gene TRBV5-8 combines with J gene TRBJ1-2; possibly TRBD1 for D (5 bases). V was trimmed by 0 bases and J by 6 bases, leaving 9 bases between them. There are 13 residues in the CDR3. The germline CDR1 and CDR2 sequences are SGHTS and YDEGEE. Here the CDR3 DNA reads TGTGCCAGCAGCTTGGTGGGGCGAAATGGCTACACCTTC. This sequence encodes CASSLVGRNGYTF.

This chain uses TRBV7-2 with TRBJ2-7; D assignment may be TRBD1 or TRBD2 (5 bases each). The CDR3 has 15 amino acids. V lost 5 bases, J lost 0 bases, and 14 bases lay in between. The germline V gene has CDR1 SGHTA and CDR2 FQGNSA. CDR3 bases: TGTGCCAGCAGCCCTGGGACGGCCAGCTCCTACGAGCAGTACTTC. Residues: CASSPGTASSYEQYF.

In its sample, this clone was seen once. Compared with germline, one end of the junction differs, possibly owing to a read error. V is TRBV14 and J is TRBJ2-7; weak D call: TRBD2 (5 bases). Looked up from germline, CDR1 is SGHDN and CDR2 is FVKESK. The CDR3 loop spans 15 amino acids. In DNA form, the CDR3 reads TGTGCCAGCAGCCAAGTTCACTTCGAGGGTTTCAAGTGGGTGTTC. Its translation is CASSQVHFEGFKWVF.

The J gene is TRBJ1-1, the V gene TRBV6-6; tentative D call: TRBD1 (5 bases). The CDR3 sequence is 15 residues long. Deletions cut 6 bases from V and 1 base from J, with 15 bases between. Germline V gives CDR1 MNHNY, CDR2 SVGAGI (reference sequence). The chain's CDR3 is CASSNQGFGNTEAFF. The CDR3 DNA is TGTGCCAGCAGCAATCAGGGTTTTGGGAACACTGAAGCTTTCTTT.